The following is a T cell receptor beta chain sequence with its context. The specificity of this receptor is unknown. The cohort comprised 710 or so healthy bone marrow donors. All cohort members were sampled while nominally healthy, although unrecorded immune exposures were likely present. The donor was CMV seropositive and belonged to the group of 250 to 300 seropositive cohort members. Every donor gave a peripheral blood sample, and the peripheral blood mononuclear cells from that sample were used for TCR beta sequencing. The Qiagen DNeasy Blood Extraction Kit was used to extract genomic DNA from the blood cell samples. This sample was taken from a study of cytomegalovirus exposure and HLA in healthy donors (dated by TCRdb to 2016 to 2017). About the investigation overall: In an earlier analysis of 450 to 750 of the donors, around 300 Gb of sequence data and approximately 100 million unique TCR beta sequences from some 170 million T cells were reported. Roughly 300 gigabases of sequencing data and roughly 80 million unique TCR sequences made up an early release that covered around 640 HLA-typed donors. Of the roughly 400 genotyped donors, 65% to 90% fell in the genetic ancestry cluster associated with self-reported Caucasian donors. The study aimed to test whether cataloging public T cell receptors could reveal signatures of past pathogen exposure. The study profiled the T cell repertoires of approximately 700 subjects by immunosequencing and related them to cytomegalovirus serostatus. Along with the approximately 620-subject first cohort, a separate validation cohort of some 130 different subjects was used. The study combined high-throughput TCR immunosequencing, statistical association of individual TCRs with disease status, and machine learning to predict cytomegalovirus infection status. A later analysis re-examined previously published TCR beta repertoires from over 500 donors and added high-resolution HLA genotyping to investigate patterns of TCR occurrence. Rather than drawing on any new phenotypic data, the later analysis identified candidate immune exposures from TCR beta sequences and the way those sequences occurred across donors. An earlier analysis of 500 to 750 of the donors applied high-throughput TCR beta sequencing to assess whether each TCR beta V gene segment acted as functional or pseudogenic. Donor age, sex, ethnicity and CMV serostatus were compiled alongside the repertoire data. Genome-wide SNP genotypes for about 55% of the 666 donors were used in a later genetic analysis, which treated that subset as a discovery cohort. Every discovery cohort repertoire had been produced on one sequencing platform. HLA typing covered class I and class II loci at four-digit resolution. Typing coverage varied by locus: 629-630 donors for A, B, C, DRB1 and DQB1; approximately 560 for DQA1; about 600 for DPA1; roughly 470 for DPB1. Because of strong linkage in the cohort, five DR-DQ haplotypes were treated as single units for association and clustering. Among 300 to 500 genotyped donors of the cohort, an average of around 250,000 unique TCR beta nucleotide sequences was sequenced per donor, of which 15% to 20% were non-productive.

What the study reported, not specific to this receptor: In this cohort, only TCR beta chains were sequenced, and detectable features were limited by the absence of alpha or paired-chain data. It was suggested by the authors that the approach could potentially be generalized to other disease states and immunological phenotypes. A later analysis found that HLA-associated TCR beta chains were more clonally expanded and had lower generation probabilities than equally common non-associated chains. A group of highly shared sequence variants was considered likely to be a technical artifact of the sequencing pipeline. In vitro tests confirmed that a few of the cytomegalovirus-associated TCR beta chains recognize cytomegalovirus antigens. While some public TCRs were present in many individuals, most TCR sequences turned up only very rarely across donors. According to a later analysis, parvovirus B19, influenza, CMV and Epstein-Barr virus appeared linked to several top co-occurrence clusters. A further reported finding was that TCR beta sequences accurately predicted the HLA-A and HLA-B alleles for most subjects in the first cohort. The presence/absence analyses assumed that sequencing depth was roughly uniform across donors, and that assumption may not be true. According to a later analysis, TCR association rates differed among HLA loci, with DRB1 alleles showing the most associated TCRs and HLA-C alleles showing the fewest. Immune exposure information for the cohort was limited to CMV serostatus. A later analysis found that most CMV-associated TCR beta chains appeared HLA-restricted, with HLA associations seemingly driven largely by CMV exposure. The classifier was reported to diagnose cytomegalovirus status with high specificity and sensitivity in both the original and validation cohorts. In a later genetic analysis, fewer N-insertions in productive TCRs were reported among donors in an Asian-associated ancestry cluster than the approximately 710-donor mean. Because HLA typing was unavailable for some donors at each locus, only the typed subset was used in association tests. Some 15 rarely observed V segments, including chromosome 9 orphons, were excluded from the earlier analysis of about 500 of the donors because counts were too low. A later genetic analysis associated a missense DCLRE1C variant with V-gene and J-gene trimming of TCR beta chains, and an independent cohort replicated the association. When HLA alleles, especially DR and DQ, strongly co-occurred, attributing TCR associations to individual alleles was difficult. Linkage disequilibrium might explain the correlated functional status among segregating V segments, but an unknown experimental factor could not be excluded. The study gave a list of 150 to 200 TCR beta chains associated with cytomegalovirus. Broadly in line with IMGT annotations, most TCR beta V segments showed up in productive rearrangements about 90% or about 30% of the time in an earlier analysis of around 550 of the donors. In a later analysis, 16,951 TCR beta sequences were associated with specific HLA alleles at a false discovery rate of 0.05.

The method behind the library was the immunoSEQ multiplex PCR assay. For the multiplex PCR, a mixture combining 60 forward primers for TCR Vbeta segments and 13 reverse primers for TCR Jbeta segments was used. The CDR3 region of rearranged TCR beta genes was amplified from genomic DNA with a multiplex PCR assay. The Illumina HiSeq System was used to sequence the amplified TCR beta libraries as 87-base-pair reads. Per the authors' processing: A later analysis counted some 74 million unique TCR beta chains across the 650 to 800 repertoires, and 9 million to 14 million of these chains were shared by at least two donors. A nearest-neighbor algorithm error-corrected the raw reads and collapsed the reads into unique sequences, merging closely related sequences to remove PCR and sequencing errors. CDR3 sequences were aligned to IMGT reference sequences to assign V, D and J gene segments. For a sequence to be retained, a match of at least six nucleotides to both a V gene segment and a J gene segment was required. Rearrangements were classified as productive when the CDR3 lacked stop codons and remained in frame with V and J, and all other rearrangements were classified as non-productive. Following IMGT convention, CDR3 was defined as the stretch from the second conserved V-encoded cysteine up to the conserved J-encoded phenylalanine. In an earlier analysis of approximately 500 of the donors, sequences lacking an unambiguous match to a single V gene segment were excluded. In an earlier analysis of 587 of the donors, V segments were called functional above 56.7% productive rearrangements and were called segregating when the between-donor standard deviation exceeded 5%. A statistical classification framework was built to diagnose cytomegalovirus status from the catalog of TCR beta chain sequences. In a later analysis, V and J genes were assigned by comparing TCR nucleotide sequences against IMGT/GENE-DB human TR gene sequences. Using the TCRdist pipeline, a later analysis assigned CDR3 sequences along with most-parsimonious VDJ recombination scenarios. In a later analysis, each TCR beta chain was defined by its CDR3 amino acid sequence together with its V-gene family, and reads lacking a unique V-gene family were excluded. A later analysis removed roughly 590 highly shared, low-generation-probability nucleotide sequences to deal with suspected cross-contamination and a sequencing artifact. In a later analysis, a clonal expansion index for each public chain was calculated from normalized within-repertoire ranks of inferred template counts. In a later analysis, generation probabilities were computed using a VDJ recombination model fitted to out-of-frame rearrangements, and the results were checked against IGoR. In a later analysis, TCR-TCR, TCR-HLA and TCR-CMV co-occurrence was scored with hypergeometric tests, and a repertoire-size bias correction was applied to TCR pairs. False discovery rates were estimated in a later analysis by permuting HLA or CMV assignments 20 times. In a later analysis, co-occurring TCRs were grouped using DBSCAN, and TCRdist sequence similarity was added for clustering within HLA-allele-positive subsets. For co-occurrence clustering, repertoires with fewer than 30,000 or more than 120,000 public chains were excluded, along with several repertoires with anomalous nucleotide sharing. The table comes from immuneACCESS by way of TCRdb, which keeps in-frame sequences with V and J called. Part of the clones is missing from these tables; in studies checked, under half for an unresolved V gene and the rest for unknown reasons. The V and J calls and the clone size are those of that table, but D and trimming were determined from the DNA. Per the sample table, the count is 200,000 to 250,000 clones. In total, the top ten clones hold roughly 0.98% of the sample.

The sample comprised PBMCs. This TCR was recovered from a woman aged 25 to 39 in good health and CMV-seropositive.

The nucleotides are TGTGCCAGCAGCTTGGGAGGGACTAGCGGGGCCCACGAGCAGTACTTC. Translation gives CASSLGGTSGAHEQYF. The chain employs TRBV11-3 and TRBJ2-7, with 13 middle bases fitting TRBD2. The germline V gene gives CDR1 as SGHNT and CDR2 as YENEEA. Trimming leaves V shorter by 3 bases and J shorter by 5 bases, with the junction holding 7 bases beyond the gene matches. The CDR3, from cysteine to phenylalanine, totals 16 residues. Only the CDR3 DNA stays, 48 bases, in frame from base 1.